These 18 T cell receptor beta chains share one sample of origin, sequenced in a study of blood T cell repertoires in COVID-19. The table came from immunoSEQ multiplex PCR; TCRdb's copy has only in-frame clones and leaves some out. Among hundreds of thousands of clones listed, under 90% were seen once. The sample was peripheral blood. Receptors originate from a woman aged 80 or older with active or convalescent COVID-19.

The rearrangement uses TRBV10-2 and TRBJ2-7; 12 bases map to TRBD2. Trimming took 7 bases from V and 3 from J; bases not matched to a gene: 7. Germline CDR1 is WSHSY and CDR2 is SAAADI. The CDR3 loop spans 15 amino acids. Here the CDR3 reads CASKRTSGDFYEQYF. CDR3 sequence (DNA): TGCGCCAGCAAACGGACTAGCGGGGATTTCTACGAGCAGTACTTC.

The CDR3 sequence: CASPASAGGPNGYYEQYF. CDR3 coding DNA: TGTGCCAGTCCAGCGTCAGCGGGGGGGCCAAATGGGTACTACGAGCAGTACTTC. V is TRBV3-1 (or the pseudogene TRBV3-2) and J is TRBJ2-7, with 10 bases lining up with TRBD2. Germline loops: CDR1 LGHDT, CDR2 YNNKEL (reference sequence). V was pared by 9 bases and J by 3 bases, with 20 bases of the junction left unmatched. There are 18 residues in the CDR3.

In this sample, this clone turned up once. The V gene is TRBV9, the J gene TRBJ2-5; a weak D match, TRBD1 (6 bases). V lost 3 bases, J lost 5 bases, and 11 bases lay in between. CDR1 is SGDLS and CDR2 is YYNGEE in the germline V gene. The CDR3 is 13 residues long. The CDR3 here is CASSAFDRETQYF. The CDR3 DNA sequence: TGTGCCAGCAGCGCATTTGACAGGGAGACCCAGTACTTC. The full variable domain, its missing parts supplied by reference TRBV9 and TRBJ2-5, is DSGVTQTPKHLITATGQRVTLRCSPRSGDLSVYWYQQSLDQGLQFLIQYYNGEERAKGNILERFSAQQFPDLHSELNLSSLELGDSALYFCASSAFDRETQYFGPGTRLLVL.

This chain links TRBV4-3 with TRBJ2-7; D unresolved. Germline lookup yields CDR1 LGHNA and CDR2 YSLEER. The CDR3 is 15 residues long. V lost 5 bases and J 0 bases, leaving 14 bases between the germline ends. Here the CDR3 DNA reads TGCGCCAGCAGCGCGGTAGCCTTGAGCTCCTACGAGCAGTACTTC. Protein sequence: CASSAVALSSYEQYF.

This chain links TRBV5-1 with TRBJ2-3, with D tentatively TRBD1 (6 bases). CDR1 and CDR2 from the germline V gene are SGHRS and YFSETQ. The CDR3 runs 14 residues. V gave up 2 bases and J gave up 4 bases, with 11 bases separating them. The CDR3 DNA is TGCGCCAGCAGCTTCACAGGGTTTTCAGATACGCAGTATTTT. It encodes CASSFTGFSDTQYF.

The rearrangement uses TRBV4-2 and TRBJ1-2, with TRBD1 matching 8 bases. Germline V gene sequence: CDR1 LGHNA, CDR2 YNFKEQ. Germline trimming cut 3 bases from V and 1 base from J; bases unmatched to any gene: 4. This CDR3 contains 15 residues. CDR3 loop: CASSHTGGDNYGYTF. The CDR3, as DNA: TGTGCCAGCAGCCATACAGGGGGAGATAACTATGGCTACACCTTC.

J is TRBJ1-2 and V is TRBV27; D is unclear. The CDR3 loop spans 15 amino acids. Trimming shortened V by 3 bases and J by 0 bases, and 11 bases separated the two germline ends. Germline-derived CDR1 and CDR2 are MNHEY and SMNVEV (reference sequence). Written as DNA, the CDR3 is TGTGCCAGCAGTTTTGGCCGGGTTTCTAACTATGGCTACACCTTC. It yields the protein CASSFGRVSNYGYTF.

The chain combines TRBV4-2 with TRBJ1-5, with a tentative D call TRBD1 (5 bases). CDR3 length: 16 residues. Trimming took 1 base from V and 5 from J, leaving 15 bases between them. From germline, CDR1 is LGHNA and CDR2 YNFKEQ. For the CDR3, the DNA is TGTGCCAGCAGCCAAGCGGGCAGTCAGGGCTATCAGCCCCAGCATTTT. It encodes CASSQAGSQGYQPQHF.

The rearrangement links TRBV28 to TRBJ1-2; the D is unclear. The CDR3 covers 13 residues. V lost 1 base to trimming and J lost 2 bases, with 5 bases between them. CDR1 and CDR2 from the germline V gene are MDHEN and SYDVKM. The CDR3 nucleotides are TGTGCCAGCAGTTTATTCAGGAACTATGGCTACACCTTC. It translates to CASSLFRNYGYTF.

A word on this clone: Other DNA sequences in this sample translate to the same CDR3. The V and J genes are TRBV9 and TRBJ2-3, with TRBD1 matching 7 bases. The length of the CDR3 is 15 residues. Germline V gene sequence: CDR1 SGDLS, CDR2 YYNGEE. The V and J ends lost 3 bases and 3 bases, in that order; junction bases with no gene match: 7. This CDR3 reads CASSASGTETDTQYF. CDR3 in DNA: TGTGCCAGCAGCGCTTCTGGGACAGAAACAGATACGCAGTATTTT.

The table lists this clone with a count of one. This rearrangement joins TRBV6-2 or TRBV6-3 to TRBJ1-5; TRBD1 agrees at 7 bases. Losses at the gene ends were 6 bases for V and 4 bases for J; bases not matched to a gene: 12. The CDR3 loop spans 16 amino acids. CDR1 is MNHEY, CDR2 SVGEGT, per germline. Here the CDR3 reads CASSQTTGVGNQPQHF. DNA for the CDR3: TGTGCCAGCAGCCAAACTACAGGGGTTGGAAATCAGCCCCAGCATTTT.

The J gene is TRBJ2-2, the V gene TRBV30, with D uncertain. The CDR3 totals 12 residues. Trimming left V 2 bases short and J 7 bases short, with 8 bases between. Germline V gene lookup returns CDR1 GTSNPN and CDR2 SVGIG (reference sequence). CDR3 in amino acids: CAWSPRSGELFF. The CDR3 nucleotides are TGTGCCTGGAGTCCGCGGAGCGGGGAGCTGTTTTTT.

The rearrangement uses TRBV7-9 and TRBJ2-7, with D perhaps matching TRBD2 (6 bases). The CDR3 is 14 residues long. Trimming removed 0 bases from V and 7 bases from J, with 13 bases in between. From germline, CDR1 is SEHNR and CDR2 FQNEAQ (reference sequence). CDR3 nucleotide sequence: TGTGCCAGCAGCTTAGCGCGGTCGGGAGATGAGCAGTACTTC. As protein: CASSLARSGDEQYF. The whole variable domain, filled in from reference TRBV7-9 and TRBJ2-7, reads DTGVSQNPRHKITKRGQNVTFRCDPISEHNRLYWYRQTLGQGPEFLTYFQNEAQLEKSRLLSDRFSAERPKGSFSTLEIQRTEQGDSAMYLCASSLARSGDEQYFGPGTRLTVT.

The chain employs TRBV2 and TRBJ2-6; D call uncertain. Germline assignment: CDR1 SNHLY and CDR2 FYNNEI. The ends were cut back, 6 bases at V and 0 bases at J, with 3 bases in the middle. CDR3 length: 13 residues. The CDR3 here is CASSSSGANVLTF. CDR3 sequence (DNA): TGTGCCAGCAGCTCCTCTGGGGCCAACGTCCTGACTTTC.

The table lists this clone with a few counts. The rearrangement links TRBV20-1 to TRBJ1-1; D possibly corresponds to TRBD1 (5 bases). V shed 3 bases and J shed 0 bases, with 8 bases lying between them. Germline values: CDR1 DFQATT, CDR2 SNEGSKA (reference sequence). The CDR3 is 13 residues long. The CDR3 spells CSASQTVNTEAFF. Written as DNA, the CDR3 is TGCAGTGCTAGTCAGACAGTGAACACTGAAGCTTTCTTT.

The chain is built from TRBV10-3 and TRBJ2-2, with TRBD2 matching over 8 bases. The V segment lost 0 bases and the J segment 4 bases; nucleotides outside the gene matches: 7. CDR1 is ENHRY, CDR2 SYGVKD, per germline. The CDR3 is 17 amino acids. CDR3 nucleotide sequence: TGTGCCATCAGTGAGTCCGACGGGAGGGATGGCACCGGGGAGCTGTTTTTT. Encoded protein: CAISESDGRDGTGELFF.

This chain uses TRBV4-1 with TRBJ1-2; a weak D match, TRBD1 (6 bases). CDR1 and CDR2 (germline): MGHRA, YSYEKL. The CDR3 is 16 residues long. The ends were cut back, 6 bases at V and 8 bases at J, with 25 bases in the middle. CDR3 bases: TGCGCCAGCAGGGCTTTGTTTAGGCCGGGACACGAGGGCTACACCTTC. Protein sequence: CASRALFRPGHEGYTF.

Notes on this clone: Other DNA sequences in this specimen translate into the identical CDR3. This rearrangement joins TRBV6-5 to TRBJ1-5, with D perhaps TRBD1 (5 bases). The germline V and J ends were trimmed by 2 bases and 4 bases, with 12 bases remaining between them. The CDR3 is 15 residues long. CDR1 and CDR2 (germline): MNHEY, SVGAGI. The CDR3 region is CASSYGGLGNQPQHF. DNA for the CDR3: TGTGCCAGCAGTTACGGGGGGTTGGGAAATCAGCCCCAGCATTTT.